What follows are 16 T cell receptor beta chains derived from one specimen sequenced in a study of regulatory T cells in long-lasting Graves disease. As to time point: persistent/refractory GD, antithyroid drugs over 5 years with positive TRAb. Generation of the TCR library employed RNA extracted from PBMCs. HTBI primers from iRepertoire and Arm-PCR of CDR3 regions yielded the TCR beta libraries. One entry per CDR3 protein results from TCRdb running MiXCR on the multiplex PCR reads. The sample lists around 400,000 distinct CDR3 sequences, around 20% occurring once. Sequenced material: peripheral blood mononuclear cells (PBMCs), taken when the disease was refractory, from a patient treated with antithyroid drugs. The receptors here all came from a female donor with Graves disease.

The rearrangement joins TRBV2 to TRBJ2-1, with 14 positions matching TRBD2. This CDR3 has 15 residues. CDR1 and CDR2 from the germline V gene are SNHLY and FYNNEI. Trimming removed 7 bases from V and 6 bases from J; junction bases left unmatched: 5. CDR3 region: CASIATSGRVNEQFF. CDR3 bases: TGTGCCAGCATCGCGACTAGCGGGAGGGTCAATGAGCAGTTCTTC.

The rearrangement links TRBV20-1 to TRBJ2-7; TRBD1 agrees at 9 bases. The germline gives CDR1 DFQATT, CDR2 SNEGSKA (reference sequence). The CDR3 is 11 residues long. Here the CDR3 reads CTLGQGYEQYF. CDR3 DNA: TGCACCCTCGGACAGGGGTACGAGCAGTACTTC.

The chain employs TRBV7-3 and TRBJ2-1; D is ambiguous. This CDR3 is built from 17 residues. Trimming removed 4 bases at V and 0 bases at J, with 16 bases between. Germline V gene sequence: CDR1 SGHTA, CDR2 FQGTGA. The CDR3 DNA follows: TGTGCCAGCAGCTCCTCCCCCGTTAGCATCTCCTACAATGAGCAGTTCTTC. It encodes CASSSSPVSISYNEQFF. Full variable domain (rest looked up from reference TRBV7-3 and TRBJ2-1): GAGVSQTPSNKVTEKGKYVELRCDPISGHTALYWYRQSLGQGPEFLIYFQGTGAADDSGLPNDRFFAVRPEGSVSTLKIQRTERGDSAVYLCASSSSPVSISYNEQFFGPGTRLTVL.

This clonotype showed up many times. V and J are TRBV2 and TRBJ1-3; D ambiguous. This CDR3 comprises 13 residues. Trimming removed 8 bases at V and 0 bases at J, with 8 bases between. Germline CDR1 is SNHLY and CDR2 is FYNNEI. CDR3 coding DNA: TGTGCCAGCGAGGAGAGCTCTGGAAACACCATATATTTT. Protein: CASEESSGNTIYF.

The V and J genes are TRBV3-1 and TRBJ1-1, with 8 positions matching TRBD1. Looked up from germline, CDR1 is LGHDT and CDR2 is YNNKEL (reference sequence). Trimming at V came to 6 bases and at J to 2 bases, leaving 8 bases not matched to a gene. This CDR3 region has 15 residues. In DNA, the CDR3 is TGTGCCAGCAGTGACATGGACAGGGAAAACACTGAAGCTTTCTTT. Translated: CASSDMDRENTEAFF.

The chain is built from TRBV30 and TRBJ2-7; D unresolved. The CDR3 has 14 amino acids. Germline V gene lookup returns CDR1 GTSNPN and CDR2 SVGIG (reference sequence). V was trimmed by 0 bases and J by 0 bases, leaving 9 bases between them. DNA of the CDR3: TGTGCCTGGAGTGTTCCTGAGAGCTCCTACGAGCAGTACTTC. Amino acid sequence: CAWSVPESSYEQYF.

V usage is TRBV12-3 or TRBV12-4 and J usage is TRBJ2-7; 10 bases are shared with TRBD2. The ends lost 7 bases at V and 4 bases at J; junction bases unmatched: 4. CDR3 length: 13 amino acids. CDR3 sequence: CASKGLAPYEQYF. In nucleotides, the CDR3 is TGTGCCAGCAAGGGACTAGCGCCTTACGAGCAGTACTTC.

The sample holds a few counts of this clonotype. V and J are TRBV12-3 or TRBV12-4 and TRBJ1-5, with D uncertain. Trimming shortened V by 3 bases and J by 7 bases, and 16 bases separated the two germline ends. CDR3 length: 15 residues. CDR3 residues: CASSLGGQASQPQHF. The CDR3 nucleotides read TGTGCCAGCAGTTTGGGTGGGCAGGCTTCACAGCCCCAGCATTTT.

The chain carries TRBV7-9 and TRBJ2-2; 7 bases align to TRBD1. V lost 5 bases to trimming and J lost 5 bases; unmatched junction nucleotides: 11. Germline CDR1 is SEHNR and CDR2 is FQNEAQ (reference sequence). The length of the CDR3 is 16 residues. For the CDR3, the DNA is TGTGCCAGCAGCACGCCGATCAGACAGGGAACCGGGGAGCTGTTTTTT. It yields the protein CASSTPIRQGTGELFF.

The sample holds a few counts of this clonotype. The chain employs TRBV6-5 and TRBJ2-2; TRBD2 is a possible D gene (6 bases). The ends were cut back, 2 bases at V and 5 bases at J, with 9 bases in the middle. Germline assignment: CDR1 MNHEY and CDR2 SVGAGI. The CDR3 spans 14 residues. CDR3: CASSYPGATGELFF. In DNA form, the CDR3 reads TGTGCCAGCAGTTACCCGGGAGCAACCGGGGAGCTGTTTTTT.

This clonotype was recorded at least ten times. The rearrangement links TRBV2 to TRBJ2-7; 7 bases agree with TRBD2. The CDR3 runs to 14 residues. CDR1 is SNHLY, CDR2 FYNNEI, per germline. The V segment lost 3 bases and the J segment 0 bases; nucleotides outside the gene matches: 2. The CDR3 bases are TGTGCCAGCAGTGATAGCGGGCCCTCCTACGAGCAGTACTTC. It translates to CASSDSGPSYEQYF.

This clonotype was recorded a few times. V is TRBV3-1 and J is TRBJ2-1, with D possibly matching TRBD2 (6 bases). The CDR3 extends over 16 amino acids. Per the germline V gene, CDR1 is LGHDT and CDR2 is YNNKEL (reference sequence). The ends were cut back, 0 bases at V and 7 bases at J, with 16 bases in the middle. The CDR3 DNA sequence: TGTGCCAGCAGCCAAGAGCTCCTATCGGGGGATAATGAGCAGTTCTTC. Translation gives CASSQELLSGDNEQFF.

This chain uses TRBV20-1 with TRBJ2-5, with D perhaps matching TRBD1 or TRBD2 (5 bases each). The V and J ends lost 3 bases and 1 base respectively, with 12 bases between them. The CDR3 has 14 residues. Germline lookup yields CDR1 DFQATT and CDR2 SNEGSKA (reference sequence). CDR3 loop: CSASIGTGQETQYF. The CDR3 bases are TGCAGTGCTAGTATTGGGACCGGCCAAGAGACCCAGTACTTC.

The rearrangement uses TRBV12-5 and TRBJ1-1; no clear D gene. Germline V gene sequence: CDR1 LGHNT, CDR2 FRNRAP. The CDR3 sequence is 15 residues long. Trimming shortened V by 5 bases and J by 4 bases, and 17 bases separated the two germline ends. CDR3 residues: CASGPSRNISTEAFF. Here the CDR3 DNA reads TGTGCTAGTGGTCCCAGCCGGAACATAAGCACTGAAGCTTTCTTT.

This sequence joins TRBV4-2 and TRBJ2-3, with D possibly being TRBD1 (6 bases). The V end was cut by 2 bases, the J end by 6 bases, with 18 bases between. CDR1 and CDR2 from the germline V gene are LGHNA and YNFKEQ. This CDR3 spans 16 amino acids. The CDR3, as DNA: TGTGCCAGCAGCCAAAGGGGGTCTAAGACAGGTGATACGCAGTATTTT. Its protein product is CASSQRGSKTGDTQYF.

The chain joins TRBV20-1 to TRBJ1-6; D may be TRBD1 (6 bases). The germline gives CDR1 DFQATT, CDR2 SNEGSKA (reference sequence). CDR3 size: 15 residues. Trimming stripped 2 bases from V and 5 bases from J, with 13 bases between. The CDR3 loop reads CSARKGGYNNSPLHF. For the CDR3, the DNA is TGCAGTGCTAGAAAGGGGGGGTATAATAATTCACCCCTCCACTTT.